This is a list of T cell receptor beta chains from one sample in a study of response to subunit inactivated influenza vaccine. TCRdb ran MiXCR on the RT-PCR reads and lists one entry per CDR3 protein. Of about 650,000 distinct CDR3 sequences in the sample, about 15% were seen once. The specimen was PBMCs from blood, collected 11 to 12 days after vaccination. These receptors originate from a man aged 50 to 60 who received an inactivated influenza vaccine. The CDR3 runs from the conserved cysteine through the conserved F or W. A D gene is named only where the DNA matches it firmly. Some rows have no size entry. The others give once, few or many, or a class for an expanded clone.

J gene	clone size	D gene	V gene	CDR3 protein	CDR3 DNA
TRBJ2-1	.	.	TRBV7-9	CASSLLGSGQAYNEQFF	TGTGCCAGCAGCTTACTGGGTAGCGGACAAGCCTACAATGAGCAGTTCTTC
TRBJ2-7	.	.	TRBV20-1	CSAEFLGEQYF	TGCAGTGCCGAATTCCTGGGCGAGCAGTACTTC
TRBJ1-1	.	.	TRBV6-5	CASSYTGGPNTEAFF	TGTGCCAGCAGTTACACTGGGGGGCCGAACACTGAAGCTTTCTTT
TRBJ2-6	few	.	TRBV5-1	CASSLGVSSGANVLTF	TGCGCCAGCAGCTTGGGTGTGAGCTCTGGGGCCAACGTCCTGACTTTC
TRBJ2-7	few	TRBD1	TRBV15	CATSTNPTGGYEQYF	TGTGCCACCAGCACGAACCCGACAGGGGGCTACGAGCAGTACTTC
TRBJ2-3	.	TRBD2	TRBV6-1	CASSRQRGDGGTDTQYF	TGTGCCAGCAGTCGTCAGCGGGGGGACGGTGGCACAGATACGCAGTATTTT
TRBJ2-1	.	TRBD2	TRBV4-1	CASRALAGGSSYNEQFF	TGCGCCAGCAGAGCCCTAGCGGGGGGAAGCTCCTACAATGAGCAGTTCTTC
TRBJ1-1	.	.	TRBV5-1	CASSSLDSATEAFF	TGCGCCAGCAGCTCATTAGACAGTGCCACTGAAGCTTTCTTT
TRBJ2-3	.	.	TRBV5-6	CASSNIIHLDTQYF	TGTGCCAGCAGCAACATAATCCACCTGGATACGCAGTATTTT
TRBJ2-1	.	TRBD2	TRBV5-1	CASSFSGSDNEQFF	TGCGCCAGCAGCTTTAGCGGGAGCGACAATGAGCAGTTCTTC
TRBJ2-3	.	TRBD1	TRBV29-1	CSVGQGAGDTQYF	TGCAGCGTTGGACAGGGCGCAGGAGATACGCAGTATTTT
TRBJ1-4	.	.	TRBV7-2	CASSSEGGRREKLFF	TGTGCCAGCAGCTCAGAGGGGGGGAGGAGAGAAAAACTGTTTTTT
TRBJ2-1	few	TRBD2	TRBV11-2	CATATSGGAYNEQFF	TGTGCCACCGCGACTAGCGGGGGGGCCTACAATGAGCAGTTCTTC
TRBJ2-3	few	.	TRBV13	CASSLTGATPDTQYF	TGTGCCAGCAGCTTAACGGGGGCGACCCCAGATACGCAGTATTTT
TRBJ2-5	.	TRBD2	TRBV20-1	CSASDSGGLVETQYF	TGCAGTGCTAGTGATAGCGGGGGCCTAGTCGAGACCCAGTACTTC
TRBJ2-1	.	TRBD1	TRBV11-3	CASSRQGPYTEQFF	TGTGCCAGCAGCCGACAGGGTCCATACACTGAGCAGTTCTTC
TRBJ1-2	many	TRBD1	TRBV29-1	CSVGTGGAYGYTF	TGCAGCGTTGGGACAGGGGGCGCCTATGGCTACACCTTC
TRBJ2-7	.	TRBD1	TRBV27	CASRRTGGNYEQYF	TGTGCCAGCAGAAGGACAGGGGGCAACTACGAGCAGTACTTC
TRBJ2-1	.	.	TRBV28	CASSYPGGSYNEQFF	TGTGCCAGCAGTTACCCTGGGGGCTCCTACAATGAGCAGTTCTTC
TRBJ2-3	few	TRBD1	TRBV10-3	CATKLQTGYTDTQYF	TGTGCCACGAAACTACAGACAGGGTACACAGATACGCAGTATTTT
TRBJ2-7	many	TRBD2	TRBV7-2	CASSATSGSSYEQYF	TGTGCCAGCAGCGCCACTAGCGGGAGTTCCTACGAGCAGTACTTC
TRBJ1-4	few	.	TRBV5-1	CASSPLTTNEKLFF	TGCGCCAGCAGCCCCCTGACAACTAATGAAAAACTGTTTTTT
TRBJ2-2	few	TRBD1	TRBV6-2/TRBV6-3	CASSNYRGNTGELFF	TGTGCCAGCAGCAATTACAGGGGTAACACCGGGGAGCTGTTTTTT
TRBJ1-5	.	TRBD1	TRBV5-6	CASSLATGGRNQPQHF	TGTGCCAGCAGCTTGGCGACAGGGGGCCGCAATCAGCCCCAGCATTTT
TRBJ2-6	few	.	TRBV10-3	CAISENRLNSGANVLTF	TGTGCCATCAGTGAGAACAGGTTAAACTCTGGGGCCAACGTCCTGACTTTC
TRBJ1-5	many	TRBD1	TRBV7-2	CASSSTGGRLRNQPQHF	TGTGCCAGCAGCTCCACAGGGGGCCGGTTAAGGAATCAGCCCCAGCATTTT
TRBJ1-3	.	TRBD1	TRBV7-8	CASSNAPGQSNTIYF	TGTGCCAGCAGCAATGCGCCGGGACAGTCCAACACCATATATTTT
TRBJ2-3	many	.	TRBV29-1	CSVAGRNTDTQYF	TGCAGCGTGGCTGGCAGAAACACAGATACGCAGTATTTT
TRBJ2-2	.	TRBD1	TRBV10-3	CAISTGGALDTGELFF	TGTGCCATCAGTACAGGGGGCGCGTTGGACACCGGGGAGCTGTTTTTT
TRBJ2-1	many	TRBD2	TRBV29-1	CSVLLTSAYNEQFF	TGCAGCGTTCTTCTGACTAGCGCCTACAATGAGCAGTTCTTC
TRBJ1-2	.	.	TRBV6-5	CASSYSRGAELLGGYTF	TGTGCCAGCAGTTACTCGAGGGGGGCGGAACTGCTGGGAGGCTACACCTTC